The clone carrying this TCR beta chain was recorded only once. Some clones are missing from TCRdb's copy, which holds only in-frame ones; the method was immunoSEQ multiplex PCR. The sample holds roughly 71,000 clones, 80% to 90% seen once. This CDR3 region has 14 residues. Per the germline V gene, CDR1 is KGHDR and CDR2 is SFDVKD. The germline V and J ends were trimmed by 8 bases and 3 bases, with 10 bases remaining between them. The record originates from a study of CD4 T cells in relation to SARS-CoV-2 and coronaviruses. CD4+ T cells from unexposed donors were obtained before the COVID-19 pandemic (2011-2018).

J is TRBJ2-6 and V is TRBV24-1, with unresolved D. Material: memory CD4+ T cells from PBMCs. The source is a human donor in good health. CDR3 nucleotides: TGTGCCACCACCGACTCCTTTGGGGCCAACGTCCTGACTTTC. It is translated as CATTDSFGANVLTF.